These 18 T cell receptor beta chains came from one sample sequenced in a study of Tregs in tolerant kidney transplant recipients. Sequencing was performed with immunoSEQ multiplex PCR; in TCRdb, only in-frame clones are kept and a portion is missing. The sample comprises around 43,000 clones, roughly nine tenths of which are singletons, and about 0.71% rests with the top ten. The specimen was Tregs from blood. Every receptor here comes from a human donor in good health.

Only one count was recorded for this clone. The V and J genes are TRBV7-2 and TRBJ2-5, with 9 bases matching TRBD2. CDR3 length equals 16 residues. The J segment lost 3 bases and the V segment lost 8 bases, leaving 13 bases of the junction unmatched. Germline V CDR1 and CDR2: SGHTA, FQGNSA. The CDR3 here is CASPPLRGRGKETQYF. The CDR3 DNA is TGTGCCAGCCCCCCACTCCGCGGGAGGGGTAAAGAGACCCAGTACTTC.

In DNA form, the CDR3 reads TGTGCCAGTAGTCCCGGGACAGGGAGCTCCTATAATTCACCCCTCCACTTT. Translated: CASSPGTGSSYNSPLHF. The V gene is TRBV19, the J gene TRBJ1-6; TRBD1 matches 9 bases. V gave up 5 bases and J gave up 0 bases; unmatched junction bases: 5. The CDR3 is 17 amino acids. CDR1 and CDR2 from the germline V gene are LNHDA and SQIVND (reference sequence).

This rearrangement joins TRBV14 to TRBJ2-3; 10 bases match TRBD2. The CDR3 loop spans 15 amino acids. The junction had 2 bases not matched to a gene; V was cut back by 4 bases and J by 1 base. The V gene's germline CDR1 is SGHDN and CDR2 FVKESK. The CDR3 spells CASSLLAGGTDTQYF. The CDR3 coding sequence is TGTGCCAGCAGCCTGCTAGCGGGAGGCACAGATACGCAGTATTTT.

The chain is built from TRBV19 and TRBJ2-5, with TRBD2 matching over 7 bases. The DNA matches TRBJ2-7 better at its end, which makes the J call doubtful. Germline CDR1 is LNHDA and CDR2 is SQIVND (reference sequence). This CDR3 region has 14 residues. The CDR3 is CASSTAGGSYEQYF. The CDR3 DNA follows: TGTGCCAGTAGTACCGCCGGCGGGAGCTACGAGCAGTACTTC.

This chain joins TRBV5-1 and TRBJ2-5, with 8 bases identical to TRBD2. J was trimmed by 4 bases and V by 0 bases; bases with no gene match: 5. This CDR3 has 15 amino acids. The germline CDR1 and CDR2 sequences are SGHRS and YFSETQ. Written as DNA, the CDR3 is TGCGCCAGCAGCTTGGCTGCGGGAGGAGGAGAGACCCAGTACTTC. Its protein is CASSLAAGGGETQYF.

The rearrangement uses TRBV27 and TRBJ1-6; D not resolved. Germline V gene data show CDR1 as MNHEY and CDR2 as SMNVEV (reference sequence). Trimming cost V 6 bases and J 5 bases, with 11 bases left between them. This CDR3 is built from 14 residues. CDR3 in DNA: TGTGCCAGCAGCAGAGCAGCTAATAATTCACCCCTCCACTTT. As protein: CASSRAANNSPLHF.

V usage is TRBV11-2 and J usage is TRBJ2-7, with D hard to call. CDR3 size: 13 residues. Trimming left V 2 bases short and J 4 bases short, with 9 bases between. Germline V gene data show CDR1 as SGHAT and CDR2 as FQNNGV. CDR3 in amino acids: CASSLSFLYEQYF. CDR3 nucleotide sequence: TGTGCCAGCAGCTTAAGTTTCCTATACGAGCAGTACTTC.

The gene calls are TRBV6-1 and TRBJ2-7; 8 bases are shared with TRBD1. Germline loops: CDR1 MNHNS, CDR2 SASEGT. The V gene end was trimmed by 2 bases and the J gene end by 3 bases; junction bases not matched to a gene: 6. CDR3 length equals 15 residues. CDR3 coding DNA: TGTGCCAGCAGTGAACAGGGACAGGCCTACTACGAGCAGTACTTC. Protein: CASSEQGQAYYEQYF.

This chain uses TRBV5-4 with TRBJ2-1; 8 positions match TRBD1. The germline gives CDR1 SGHNT, CDR2 YYREEE (reference sequence). V trimming: 4 bases; J trimming: 9 bases; junction bases outside the gene matches: 12. The CDR3 runs 15 residues. The CDR3 sequence: CASSKDRGQPGEQFF. The CDR3 DNA sequence: TGTGCCAGCAGCAAAGACAGGGGCCAACCCGGTGAGCAGTTCTTC.

The chain is built from TRBV2 and TRBJ2-1; D not resolved. Germline V gene sequence: CDR1 SNHLY, CDR2 FYNNEI. CDR3 length: 12 amino acids. V lost 4 bases to trimming and J lost 3 bases, with 4 bases between them. The CDR3 nucleotides are TGTGCCAGCAGTGGTGACTACAATGAGCAGTTCTTC. Translated, it gives CASSGDYNEQFF.

This chain uses TRBV27 with TRBJ2-3; D ambiguous. V dropped 7 bases and J dropped 0 bases, with 17 bases sitting between them. This CDR3 is 16 amino acids long. CDR1 MNHEY and CDR2 SMNVEV come from the germline V gene (reference sequence). The CDR3: CASTRSGVSSTDTQYF. CDR3 in DNA: TGTGCCAGCACAAGGTCTGGCGTTTCTAGCACAGATACGCAGTATTTT.

Here the CDR3 DNA reads TGTGCCAGCAGCGGACTAGCGGGAGTGAGTGAGCAGTTCTTC. Protein sequence: CASSGLAGVSEQFF. The chain employs TRBV6-6 and TRBJ2-1; 13 bases are shared with TRBD2. Germline V lookup: CDR1 MNHNY, CDR2 SVGAGI (reference sequence). V was pared by 6 bases and J by 9 bases, with 5 bases of the junction left unmatched. This CDR3 is 14 amino acids long.

This chain connects TRBV5-6 to TRBJ1-5; D is unclear. Germline CDR1 and CDR2: SGHDT and YYEEEE. The CDR3 is made up of 12 amino acids. The V gene lost 2 bases and the J gene lost 3 bases, with 3 bases spanning the gap. The CDR3 spells CASSFNNQPQHF. CDR3 in DNA: TGTGCCAGCAGCTTTAACAATCAGCCCCAGCATTTT. Complete variable domain (other parts from reference TRBV5-6 and TRBJ1-5): DAGVTQSPTHLIKTRGQQVTLRCSPKSGHDTVSWYQQALGQGPQFIFQYYEEEERQRGNFPDRFSGHQFPNYSSELNVNALLLGDSALYLCASSFNNQPQHFGDGTRLSIL.

The chain carries TRBV9 and TRBJ2-7; D gene uncertain. The germline V gene has CDR1 SGDLS and CDR2 YYNGEE. The CDR3 length is 14 residues. The ends were cut back, 4 bases at V and 2 bases at J, with 13 bases in the middle. The CDR3 spells CASSPPGGPYEQYF. The DNA for the CDR3 is TGTGCCAGCAGCCCTCCGGGTGGGCCCTACGAGCAGTACTTC.

V usage is TRBV4-1 and J usage is TRBJ1-2; D is ambiguous. In germline, CDR1 is MGHRA, CDR2 YSYEKL. The CDR3 covers 12 residues. The V gene lost 3 bases and the J gene lost 9 bases, with 11 bases spanning the gap. CDR3 in DNA: TGCGCCAGCAGCCAGATCGGGTGGAGCTACACCTTC. Its protein product is CASSQIGWSYTF.

The gene calls are TRBV5-4 and TRBJ1-4; D is undetermined. Trimming shortened V by 0 bases and J by 8 bases, and 5 bases separated the two germline ends. This CDR3 is built from 12 residues. CDR1 SGHNT and CDR2 YYREEE come from the germline V gene (reference sequence). CDR3 nucleotide sequence: TGTGCCAGCAGCTTGGACAGAGAAAAACTGTTTTTT. This gives the protein CASSLDREKLFF.

The V and J genes are TRBV29-1 and TRBJ2-5; 8 nucleotides agree with TRBD1. CDR1 is SQVTM and CDR2 is ANQGSEA in the germline V gene. V lost 6 bases and J lost 6; bases outside the gene matches: 6. The CDR3 spans 12 residues. CDR3 in amino acids: CSVGGQGKTQYF. The CDR3 DNA sequence: TGCAGCGTGGGAGGACAGGGAAAGACCCAGTACTTC. Looking up the rest from reference TRBV29-1 and TRBJ2-5 gives the full variable domain: SAVISQKPSRDICQRGTSLTIQCQVDSQVTMMFWYRQQPGQSLTLIATANQGSEATYESGFVIDKFPISRPNLTFSTLTVSNMSPEDSSIYLCSVGGQGKTQYFGPGTRLLVL.

The chain is built from TRBV5-4 and TRBJ1-6; unclear D gene. This CDR3 contains 15 residues. Germline V gives CDR1 SGHNT, CDR2 YYREEE (reference sequence). Trimming left V 4 bases short and J 5 bases short, with 13 bases between. CDR3 in DNA: TGTGCCAGCAGCGTTGACACGCTTAATAATTCACCCCTCCACTTT. Its translation is CASSVDTLNNSPLHF. Variable domain in full (rest from reference TRBV5-4 and TRBJ1-6): ETGVTQSPTHLIKTRGQQVTLRCSSQSGHNTVSWYQQALGQGPQFIFQYYREEENGRGNFPPRFSGLQFPNYSSELNVNALELDDSALYLCASSVDTLNNSPLHFGNGTRLTVT.